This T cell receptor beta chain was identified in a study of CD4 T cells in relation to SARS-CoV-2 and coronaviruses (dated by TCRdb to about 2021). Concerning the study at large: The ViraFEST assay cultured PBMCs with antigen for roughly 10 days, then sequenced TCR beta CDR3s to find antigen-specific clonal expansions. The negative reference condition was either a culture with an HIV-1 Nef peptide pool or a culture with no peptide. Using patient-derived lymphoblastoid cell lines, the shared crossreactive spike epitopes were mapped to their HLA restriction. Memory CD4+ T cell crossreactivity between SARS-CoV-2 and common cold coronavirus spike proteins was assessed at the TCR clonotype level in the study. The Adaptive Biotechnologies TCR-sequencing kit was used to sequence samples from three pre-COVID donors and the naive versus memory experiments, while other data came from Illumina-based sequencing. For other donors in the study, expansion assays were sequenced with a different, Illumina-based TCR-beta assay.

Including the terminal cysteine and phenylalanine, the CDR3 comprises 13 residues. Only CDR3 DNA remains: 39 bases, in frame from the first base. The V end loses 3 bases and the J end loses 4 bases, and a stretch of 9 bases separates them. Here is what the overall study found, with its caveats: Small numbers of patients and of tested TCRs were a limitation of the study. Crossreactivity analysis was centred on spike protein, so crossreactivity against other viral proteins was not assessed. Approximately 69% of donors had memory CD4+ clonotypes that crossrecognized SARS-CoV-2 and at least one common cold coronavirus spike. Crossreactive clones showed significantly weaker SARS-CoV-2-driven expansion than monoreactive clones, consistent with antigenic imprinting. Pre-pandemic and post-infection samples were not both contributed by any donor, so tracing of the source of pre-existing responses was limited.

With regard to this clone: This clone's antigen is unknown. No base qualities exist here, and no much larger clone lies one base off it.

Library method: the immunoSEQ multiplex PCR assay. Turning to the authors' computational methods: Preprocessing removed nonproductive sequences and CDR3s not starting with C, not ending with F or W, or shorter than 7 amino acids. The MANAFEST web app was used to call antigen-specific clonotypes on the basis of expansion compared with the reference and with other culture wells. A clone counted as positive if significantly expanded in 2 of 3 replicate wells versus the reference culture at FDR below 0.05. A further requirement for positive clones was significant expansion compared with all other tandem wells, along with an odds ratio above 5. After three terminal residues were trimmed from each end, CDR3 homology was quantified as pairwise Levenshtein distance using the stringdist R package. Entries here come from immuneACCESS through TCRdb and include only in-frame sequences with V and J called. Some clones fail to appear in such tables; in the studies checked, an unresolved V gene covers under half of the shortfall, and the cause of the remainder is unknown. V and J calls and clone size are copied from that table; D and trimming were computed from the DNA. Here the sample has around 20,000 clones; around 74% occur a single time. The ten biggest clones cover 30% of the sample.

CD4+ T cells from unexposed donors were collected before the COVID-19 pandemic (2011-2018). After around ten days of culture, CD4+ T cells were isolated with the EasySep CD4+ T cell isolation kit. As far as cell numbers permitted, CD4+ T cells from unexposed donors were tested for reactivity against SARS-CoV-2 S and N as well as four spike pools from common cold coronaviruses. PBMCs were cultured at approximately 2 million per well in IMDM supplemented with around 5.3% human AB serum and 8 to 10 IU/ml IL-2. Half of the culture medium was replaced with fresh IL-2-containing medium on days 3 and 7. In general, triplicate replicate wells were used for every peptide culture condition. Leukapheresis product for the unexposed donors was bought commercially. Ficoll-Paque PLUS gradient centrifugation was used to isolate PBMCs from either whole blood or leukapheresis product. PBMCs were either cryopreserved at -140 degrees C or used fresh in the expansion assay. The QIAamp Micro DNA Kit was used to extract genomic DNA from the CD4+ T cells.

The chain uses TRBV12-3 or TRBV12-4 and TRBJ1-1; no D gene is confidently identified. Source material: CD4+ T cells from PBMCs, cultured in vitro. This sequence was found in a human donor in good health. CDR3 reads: CASSFHGLTEAFF. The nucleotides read TGTGCCAGCAGTTTCCACGGGCTCACTGAAGCTTTCTTT.